This TCR beta chain derives from a study of T-cell memory formation after mild COVID-19. Study-wide points: Second-wave clones reaching peak frequency on day 37 lacked confirmed SARS-CoV-2 specificity. CD4+ clones that contracted lay mainly in CM and EM; CD8+ ones lay in EMRA.

This clonotype has a count of ten or more. The antigen remains undetermined. MiXCR, applied by TCRdb to the 5' RACE reads, yields one record per CDR3 protein. The table has around 29,000 distinct CDR3 sequences, roughly 15% seen once; the top ten hold roughly 1.3%. Germline V gene lookup returns CDR1 LGHNA and CDR2 YNFKEQ. Losses at the gene ends were 4 bases for V and 1 base for J; bases not matched to a gene: 6. The CDR3 contains 16 residues. The rearrangement joins TRBV4-2 to TRBJ2-7; 11 positions agree with TRBD2. This clonotype was sampled from an adult who had mild COVID-19 (a few samples of this study predate the infection). Cell type and time point are not known. Sequencing input: PBMCs or a T cell subset sorted from them (not recorded which). CDR3 protein: CASSLTGTSGSYEQYF. CDR3 DNA: TGTGCCAGCAGCCTAACCGGGACTAGCGGTTCCTACGAGCAGTACTTC.